The subject of this entry is one TCR beta chain. Antigen: not known. The cDNA for TCR beta came from 5'RACE template switching with UMIs. TCRdb derives one entry per CDR3 protein from the 5' RACE reads, leaving out DNA. The sample yields roughly 180,000 distinct CDR3 sequences, of which the top ten take up 15% to 20%. The data are from a study of T cells expressing NK-cell markers. Whole-study context: Seropositivity for HCMV was found in seven of the eight sequenced donors, with one seronegative. Whole-study results and caveats: In 6 or 7 donors, dominant NKG2C+ clonotypes were roughly 1.0-7.0% of CD8+ T cells. In several donors, dominant clonotypes made up about 25-65% of CD3+CD56-NKG2C+ cells.

This sequence originates from a woman aged 18-69 years in good health. The sample was blood T cells: a sorted CD56 or NKG2C T cell subset, CD4+ or CD8+ T cells, or bulk PBMC T cells (not recorded which).

The CDR3 protein is CASSQFIGDRAIYGYTF. The chain combines TRBV14 with TRBJ1-2; TCRdb's D call, TRBD1, is unchecked because there is no DNA. The germline V gene has CDR1 SGHDN and CDR2 FVKESK. The CDR3 consists of 17 residues.